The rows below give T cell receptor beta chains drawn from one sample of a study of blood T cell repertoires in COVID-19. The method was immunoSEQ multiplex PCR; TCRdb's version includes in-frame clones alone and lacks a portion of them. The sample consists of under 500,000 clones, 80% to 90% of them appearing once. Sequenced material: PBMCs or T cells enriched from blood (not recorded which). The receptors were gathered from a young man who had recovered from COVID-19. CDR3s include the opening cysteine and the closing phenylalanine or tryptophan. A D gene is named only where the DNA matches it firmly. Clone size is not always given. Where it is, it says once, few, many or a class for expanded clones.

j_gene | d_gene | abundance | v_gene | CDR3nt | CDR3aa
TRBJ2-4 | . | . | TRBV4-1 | TGCGCCAGCAGCCAAGGACTAGAGTATTTC | CASSQGLEYF
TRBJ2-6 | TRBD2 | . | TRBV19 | TGTGCCAGTAGTAAAGGGACTAGCGGGACGACTGGGGCCAACGTCCTGACTTTC | CASSKGTSGTTGANVLTF
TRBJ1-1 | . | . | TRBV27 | TGTGCCAGCGCCTCCAGTGGGGCGTTCACTGAAGCTTTCTTT | CASASSGAFTEAFF
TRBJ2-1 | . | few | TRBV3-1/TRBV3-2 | TGTGCCAGCAGCCAAACCCCGGGACTTCAGCAGTTCTTC | CASSQTPGLQQFF
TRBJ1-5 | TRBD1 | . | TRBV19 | TGTGCCAGTAGTATCCGGGGACAGGGAGAACAGCCCCAGCATTTT | CASSIRGQGEQPQHF
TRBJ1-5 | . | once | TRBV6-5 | TGTGCCAGCAGTTACAAGCAGGAAAATCAGCCCCAGCATTTT | CASSYKQENQPQHF
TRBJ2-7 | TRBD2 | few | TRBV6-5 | TGTGCCAGCACCCCGCGGGCTAGCGGTTCCTACGAGCAGTACTTC | CASTPRASGSYEQYF
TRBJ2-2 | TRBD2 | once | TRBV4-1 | TGCGCCAGCAGCCACGAACTAGCGGGAGGGCCCCGGACCGGGGAGCTGTTTTTT | CASSHELAGGPRTGELFF
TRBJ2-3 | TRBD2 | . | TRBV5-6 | TGTGCCAGCAGTTTGCGGGGGGTCGCGGGCACAGATACGCAGTATTTT | CASSLRGVAGTDTQYF
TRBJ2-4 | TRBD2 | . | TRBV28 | TGTGCCAGCAAGCCCTGGGGGGGAGATTGGTACTTC | CASKPWGGDWYF
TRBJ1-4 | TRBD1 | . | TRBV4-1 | TGCGCCAGCAGCCAGGGGGACAGGGCAACTAATGAAAAACTGTTTTTT | CASSQGDRATNEKLFF
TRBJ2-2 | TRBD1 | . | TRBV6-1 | TGTGCCAGCAGTGAATGGTCTACCGGGACAGGGAACACCGGGGAGCTGTTTTTT | CASSEWSTGTGNTGELFF
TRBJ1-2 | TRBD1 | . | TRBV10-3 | TGTGCCATCAGTAACCGGGACAGTTATGGCTACACCTTC | CAISNRDSYGYTF
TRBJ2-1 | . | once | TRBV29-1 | TGCAGCGTTGTTCTTTACAATGAGCAGTTCTTC | CSVVLYNEQFF
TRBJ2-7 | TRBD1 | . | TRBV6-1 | TGTGCCAGCAGTGAAAGGGACAGGGGGTTTCTAAAACCAAGGAACGAGCAGTACTTC | CASSERDRGFLKPRNEQYF
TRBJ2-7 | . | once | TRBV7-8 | TGTGCCAGCAGCAGAAGCTCAGGGGATTACGAGCAGTACTTC | CASSRSSGDYEQYF
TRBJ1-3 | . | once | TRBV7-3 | TGTGCCAGCAGCTTTGGGACACCTGGAAACACCATATATTTT | CASSFGTPGNTIYF
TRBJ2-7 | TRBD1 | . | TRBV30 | TGTGCCTCTAGCATTGGACAGGGGTCCTACGAGCAGTACTTC | CASSIGQGSYEQYF